This note documents a single TCR beta chain sequence. What it binds is not known. The data stem from a study of cytomegalovirus exposure and HLA in healthy donors. General study points: When analyzed later, a missense DCLRE1C variant was found to be linked to TCR beta V- and J-gene trimming. A few of the chains that were CMV-associated were confirmed in vitro to be specific for CMV antigens.

The CDR3 consists of 16 residues. Germline values: CDR1 SGHDN, CDR2 FVKESK. Losses at the gene ends were 1 base for V and 8 bases for J; bases not matched to a gene: 8. Researchers ran the PCR with 60 Vbeta and 13 Jbeta primers. The repertoire was sequenced with immunoSEQ multiplex PCR; TCRdb's copy has only in-frame clones and lacks some. This table holds about 120,000 clones, under 90% found once. The clonotype originates from a woman between 40 and 50 years old in good health and CMV-seronegative. Sequenced material: PBMCs. The V call is TRBV14, the J call TRBJ2-1; TRBD2 matches at 10 bases. CDR3 loop: CASSQASSGRGDEQFF. The DNA of the CDR3 is TGTGCCAGCAGCCAAGCCTCTAGCGGGAGAGGCGATGAGCAGTTCTTC. Looking up the rest from reference TRBV14 and TRBJ2-1 gives the full variable domain: EAGVTQFPSHSVIEKGQTVTLRCDPISGHDNLYWYRRVMGKEIKFLLHFVKESKQDESGMPNNRFLAERTGGTYSTLKVQPAELEDSGVYFCASSQASSGRGDEQFFGPGTRLTVL.